The rows below give T cell receptor beta chains drawn from one sample of a study of Ad26.COV2.S vaccination and SARS-CoV-2 variants. TCRdb keeps only in-frame clones here, not all; method: immunoSEQ multiplex PCR. The table shows hundreds of thousands of clones, with approximately 92% occurring only once. The specimen was peripheral blood, collected in a trial of Ad26.COV2.S vaccine versus placebo. These receptors came from a person aged 18-65 years who received the Ad26.COV2.S COVID-19 vaccine or a placebo. The CDR3 runs from the conserved cysteine through the conserved F or W. Fields, in order: D gene, V gene, J gene, clone size, CDR3 length, CDR3 DNA, CDR3 protein. D genes are given only for firm matches. A clone size is listed for some rows: how often the clone was seen (once, few, many), or a class if it is expanded.

D gene: .; V gene: TRBV4-1; J gene: TRBJ2-1; clone size: .; CDR3 length: 15; CDR3 DNA: TGCGCCAGCAGCCAAGATTTAAGGGCTATCGGGGCGCAGTTCTTC; CDR3 protein: CASSQDLRAIGAQFF
D gene: .; V gene: TRBV7-2; J gene: TRBJ1-1; clone size: .; CDR3 length: 13; CDR3 DNA: TGTGCCAGCAGCCCATCTACGGAGTACGAAGCTTTCTTT; CDR3 protein: CASSPSTEYEAFF
D gene: TRBD2; V gene: TRBV19; J gene: TRBJ2-1; clone size: once; CDR3 length: 14; CDR3 DNA: TGTGCCAGTACTAGCGGGGGGGCCCTCAATGAGCAGTTCTTC; CDR3 protein: CASTSGGALNEQFF
D gene: .; V gene: TRBV13; J gene: TRBJ1-4; clone size: .; CDR3 length: 15; CDR3 DNA: TGTGCCAGCAGCTTAGGCCGTCAGGGTGATGAAAAACTGTTTTTT; CDR3 protein: CASSLGRQGDEKLFF
D gene: TRBD2; V gene: TRBV7-8; J gene: TRBJ2-1; clone size: .; CDR3 length: 15; CDR3 DNA: TGTGCCAGCAGTTCAGAGCGGGGGGGGTACAATGAGCAGTTCTTC; CDR3 protein: CASSSERGGYNEQFF
D gene: .; V gene: TRBV15; J gene: TRBJ1-3; clone size: .; CDR3 length: 16; CDR3 DNA: TGTGCCACCAGCACCGGACAGTGGAGCTCTGGAAACACCATATATTTT; CDR3 protein: CATSTGQWSSGNTIYF
D gene: .; V gene: TRBV19; J gene: TRBJ1-2; clone size: .; CDR3 length: 14; CDR3 DNA: TGTGCCAGTAGTATTTTTTCCGGCAACTGTGGCTACACCTTC; CDR3 protein: CASSIFSGNCGYTF
D gene: .; V gene: TRBV11-2; J gene: TRBJ1-1; clone size: .; CDR3 length: 14; CDR3 DNA: TGTGCCAGCAGCTTAGTAAGTACCGGCACTGAAGCTTTCTTT; CDR3 protein: CASSLVSTGTEAFF
D gene: .; V gene: TRBV15; J gene: TRBJ2-3; clone size: once; CDR3 length: 17; CDR3 DNA: TGTGCCACCAGCAGAGGGAGGGCAGCCGGATCCACAGATACGCAGTATTTT; CDR3 protein: CATSRGRAAGSTDTQYF
D gene: TRBD2; V gene: TRBV28; J gene: TRBJ2-7; clone size: .; CDR3 length: 15; CDR3 DNA: TGTGCCAGCAGGGTAGCGGGGGCCACTCCCAAGGAGCAGTACTTC; CDR3 protein: CASRVAGATPKEQYF
D gene: .; V gene: TRBV28; J gene: TRBJ2-1; clone size: .; CDR3 length: 15; CDR3 DNA: TGTGCCAGCAAGGCGGGGCCTACCTCCTACAATGAGCAGTTCTTC; CDR3 protein: CASKAGPTSYNEQFF
D gene: .; V gene: TRBV6-5; J gene: TRBJ2-5; clone size: .; CDR3 length: 14; CDR3 DNA: TGTGCAAGCGGGTCTAGGGTAGGACAAGAGACCCAGTACTTC; CDR3 protein: CASGSRVGQETQYF
D gene: TRBD1; V gene: TRBV11-2; J gene: TRBJ2-7; clone size: .; CDR3 length: 14; CDR3 DNA: TGTGCCAGCAGCTTGACAGGGGGCAACTACGAGCAGTACTTC; CDR3 protein: CASSLTGGNYEQYF
D gene: .; V gene: TRBV5-6; J gene: TRBJ2-7; clone size: .; CDR3 length: 14; CDR3 DNA: TGTGCCAGCAGCTTGACCTCGAGCTCCTACGAGCAGTACTTC; CDR3 protein: CASSLTSSSYEQYF
D gene: TRBD1; V gene: TRBV27; J gene: TRBJ2-7; clone size: .; CDR3 length: 15; CDR3 DNA: TGTGCCAGCAGTTACGGACAGGGATACTCCTACGAGCAGTACTTC; CDR3 protein: CASSYGQGYSYEQYF
D gene: .; V gene: TRBV2; J gene: TRBJ2-1; clone size: .; CDR3 length: 11; CDR3 DNA: TGTGCCACGAGTGGGGACAATGAGCAGTTCTTC; CDR3 protein: CATSGDNEQFF
D gene: .; V gene: TRBV6-2/TRBV6-3; J gene: TRBJ1-1; clone size: .; CDR3 length: 15; CDR3 DNA: TGTGCCAGCAGTTACTATATTGGGATGAACACTGAAGCTTTCTTT; CDR3 protein: CASSYYIGMNTEAFF
D gene: .; V gene: TRBV6-2/TRBV6-3; J gene: TRBJ1-1; clone size: .; CDR3 length: 14; CDR3 DNA: TGTGCCAGCAGTTACGTCACGCAGAACACTGAAGCTTTCTTT; CDR3 protein: CASSYVTQNTEAFF
D gene: TRBD1; V gene: TRBV9; J gene: TRBJ2-5; clone size: .; CDR3 length: 16; CDR3 DNA: TGTGCCAGCAGCACAGGGGACAGGGTTTTCCAAGAGACCCAGTACTTC; CDR3 protein: CASSTGDRVFQETQYF
D gene: .; V gene: TRBV6-5; J gene: TRBJ1-1; clone size: .; CDR3 length: 13; CDR3 DNA: TGTGCCAGTAAAGAGGGGTTTACGACTGAAGCTTTCTTT; CDR3 protein: CASKEGFTTEAFF
D gene: .; V gene: TRBV7-2; J gene: TRBJ1-5; clone size: .; CDR3 length: 13; CDR3 DNA: TGTGCCAGCAGCTTAGACACTAATCAGCCCCAGCATTTT; CDR3 protein: CASSLDTNQPQHF
D gene: .; V gene: TRBV5-1; J gene: TRBJ2-7; clone size: .; CDR3 length: 15; CDR3 DNA: TGCGCCAGCAGCTTGTACCGGGGTCCAATCTACGAGCAGTACTTC; CDR3 protein: CASSLYRGPIYEQYF
D gene: .; V gene: TRBV5-4; J gene: TRBJ2-3; clone size: .; CDR3 length: 15; CDR3 DNA: TGTGCCAGCAGCTCGTGGGGACCCAGCACAGATACGCAGTATTTT; CDR3 protein: CASSSWGPSTDTQYF
D gene: TRBD1; V gene: TRBV18; J gene: TRBJ2-6; clone size: .; CDR3 length: 18; CDR3 DNA: TGTGCCAGCTCACCGTCGACAGGGAGCTCTGCGGGGGCCAACGTCCTGACTTTC; CDR3 protein: CASSPSTGSSAGANVLTF
D gene: .; V gene: TRBV25-1; J gene: TRBJ1-2; clone size: .; CDR3 length: 14; CDR3 DNA: TGTGCCAGCAGTGACTTCGGGGGGACCTATGGCTACACCTTC; CDR3 protein: CASSDFGGTYGYTF
D gene: .; V gene: TRBV14; J gene: TRBJ1-2; clone size: few; CDR3 length: 13; CDR3 DNA: TGTGCCAGCAGCCCGTACGGGGATTCTGGCTACACCTTC; CDR3 protein: CASSPYGDSGYTF
D gene: .; V gene: TRBV12-3/TRBV12-4; J gene: TRBJ1-5; clone size: once; CDR3 length: 13; CDR3 DNA: TGTGCCAGCAGTCCCCTCAAATTTCAGCCCCAGCATTTT; CDR3 protein: CASSPLKFQPQHF
D gene: .; V gene: TRBV28; J gene: TRBJ1-4; clone size: .; CDR3 length: 14; CDR3 DNA: TGTGCCAGCAGTTTATACGGGGGGGGTGAAAAACTGTTTTTT; CDR3 protein: CASSLYGGGEKLFF
D gene: TRBD1; V gene: TRBV3-1/TRBV3-2; J gene: TRBJ1-6; clone size: .; CDR3 length: 19; CDR3 DNA: TGTGCCAGCACCCCGGACGTAGACAGGGGGTATTCCTATAATTCACCCCTCCACTTT; CDR3 protein: CASTPDVDRGYSYNSPLHF
D gene: .; V gene: TRBV10-2; J gene: TRBJ2-5; clone size: .; CDR3 length: 12; CDR3 DNA: TGCGCCAGCGGGGGACGGGAAGAGACCCAGTACTTC; CDR3 protein: CASGGREETQYF
D gene: TRBD1; V gene: TRBV4-2; J gene: TRBJ2-1; clone size: few; CDR3 length: 12; CDR3 DNA: TGTGCCACGGGACAGGGAAACAATGAGCAGTTCTTC; CDR3 protein: CATGQGNNEQFF
D gene: TRBD2; V gene: TRBV7-2; J gene: TRBJ2-2; clone size: .; CDR3 length: 16; CDR3 DNA: TGTGCCAGCAGCCCTCAGCGGGGGGACCGCAGGTGGGAGCTGTTTTTT; CDR3 protein: CASSPQRGDRRWELFF
D gene: .; V gene: TRBV10-2; J gene: TRBJ2-6; clone size: .; CDR3 length: 14; CDR3 DNA: TGCGCCAGTAGCATCCTCTCTGGGGCCAACGTCCTGACTTTC; CDR3 protein: CASSILSGANVLTF
D gene: TRBD2; V gene: TRBV11-2; J gene: TRBJ2-1; clone size: .; CDR3 length: 16; CDR3 DNA: TGTGCCAGCAGCCCCCGCGCTAGCGGGTTATCAAATGAGCAGTTCTTC; CDR3 protein: CASSPRASGLSNEQFF
D gene: .; V gene: TRBV7-8; J gene: TRBJ2-7; clone size: .; CDR3 length: 13; CDR3 DNA: TGTGCCAGCAGCTTAGTCGGGGGCTACGAGCAGTACTTC; CDR3 protein: CASSLVGGYEQYF
D gene: .; V gene: TRBV7-2; J gene: TRBJ2-7; clone size: .; CDR3 length: 13; CDR3 DNA: TGTGCCAGCAGTCTCCTTGGGGGCGGCGAGCAGTACTTC; CDR3 protein: CASSLLGGGEQYF
D gene: .; V gene: TRBV28; J gene: TRBJ2-2; clone size: once; CDR3 length: 16; CDR3 DNA: TGTGCCAGCAGTTTTGACCGGACCACGAACACCGGGGAGCTGTTTTTT; CDR3 protein: CASSFDRTTNTGELFF
D gene: .; V gene: TRBV27; J gene: TRBJ2-2; clone size: few; CDR3 length: 14; CDR3 DNA: TGTGCCAGCAGAGGGTCCTCGAACACCGGGGAGCTGTTTTTT; CDR3 protein: CASRGSSNTGELFF
D gene: .; V gene: TRBV6-2/TRBV6-3; J gene: TRBJ1-1; clone size: .; CDR3 length: 16; CDR3 DNA: TGTGCCAGCAGTTATGTGTCATTAGGGACGAACACTGAAGCTTTCTTT; CDR3 protein: CASSYVSLGTNTEAFF
D gene: .; V gene: TRBV28; J gene: TRBJ2-7; clone size: .; CDR3 length: 17; CDR3 DNA: TGTGCCAGCAGTTTAGCCTCTGGTAGGACAGCTAACTACGAGCAGTACTTC; CDR3 protein: CASSLASGRTANYEQYF
D gene: TRBD1; V gene: TRBV30; J gene: TRBJ1-1; clone size: .; CDR3 length: 14; CDR3 DNA: TGTGCCTGGAGTCACGGACAGGCCGACACTGAAGCTTTCTTT; CDR3 protein: CAWSHGQADTEAFF
D gene: TRBD1; V gene: TRBV11-2; J gene: TRBJ2-7; clone size: .; CDR3 length: 15; CDR3 DNA: TGTGCCAGCAGCTACCCGGGACAGGGGTTGTTTGAGCAGTACTTC; CDR3 protein: CASSYPGQGLFEQYF
D gene: TRBD2; V gene: TRBV11-2; J gene: TRBJ2-3; clone size: .; CDR3 length: 18; CDR3 DNA: TGTGCCAGCAGCTCTTATAGGGCCCTAGCGGGGGGCACAGATACGCAGTATTTT; CDR3 protein: CASSSYRALAGGTDTQYF
D gene: .; V gene: TRBV4-3; J gene: TRBJ1-2; clone size: .; CDR3 length: 15; CDR3 DNA: TGCGCCAGCAGCCAACTCGATTACGGGGCGGGTGGCTACACCTTC; CDR3 protein: CASSQLDYGAGGYTF
D gene: .; V gene: TRBV11-2; J gene: TRBJ2-5; clone size: .; CDR3 length: 14; CDR3 DNA: TGTGCCAGCAGCCGTGGGTGGTCCCAAGAGACCCAGTACTTC; CDR3 protein: CASSRGWSQETQYF
D gene: TRBD2; V gene: TRBV5-4; J gene: TRBJ2-7; clone size: .; CDR3 length: 16; CDR3 DNA: TGTGCCAGCAGCTTGGACGGACTAGCGGGGGGCTACGAGCAGTACTTC; CDR3 protein: CASSLDGLAGGYEQYF
D gene: TRBD2; V gene: TRBV4-3; J gene: TRBJ2-7; clone size: few; CDR3 length: 16; CDR3 DNA: TGCGCCAGCAGCCAAGATTTGTTAGCGGGAGCCTACGAGCAGTACTTC; CDR3 protein: CASSQDLLAGAYEQYF